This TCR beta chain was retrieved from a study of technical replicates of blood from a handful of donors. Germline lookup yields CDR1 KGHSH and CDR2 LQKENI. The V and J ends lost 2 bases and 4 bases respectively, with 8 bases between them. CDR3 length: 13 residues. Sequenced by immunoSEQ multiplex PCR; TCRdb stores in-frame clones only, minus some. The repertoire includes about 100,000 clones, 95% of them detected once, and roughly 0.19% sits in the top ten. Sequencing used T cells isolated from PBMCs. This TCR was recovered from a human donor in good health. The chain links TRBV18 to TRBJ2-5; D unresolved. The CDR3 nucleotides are TGTGCCAGCTCACCAAGGCAGCGAGAGACCCAGTACTTC. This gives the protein CASSPRQRETQYF.